The 28 T cell receptor beta chains given below trace back to one sample, sequenced in a study of shared clonotypes between healthy human individuals (dated by TCRdb to 2020 to 2022). The receptor library was made with the immunoSEQ multiplex PCR assay. As stored in TCRdb, this immuneACCESS dataset retains in-frame rearrangements with V and J assigned. A fraction of the clones does not appear; measured against another copy, unresolved V genes explain less than half of the discrepancy, and the remainder lacks a known reason. The sample table lists millions of clones, around 96% of them with a count of one. 0.85% to 1.2% of the sample comes from the top ten. CD8 naive samples consisted of CD45RO-negative cells that were positively selected for CCR7, yielding a CD45RA+CCR7+ population without TemRA cells. Material: naive CD8+ T cells sorted from blood. Reading the label with the study, this specimen's cell subset or site is: CD45RA+CCR7+. Receptors originate from a man between 18 and 29 years old in good health.

V is TRBV5-1 and J is TRBJ2-1; 8 nucleotides match TRBD1. The germline CDR1 and CDR2 sequences are SGHRS and YFSETQ. The length of the CDR3 is 15 residues. With 0 bases clipped from V and 2 bases from J, the junction kept 1 base outside the gene matches. The CDR3 loop reads CASSLGQGPYNEQFF. The CDR3 DNA reads as TGCGCCAGCAGCTTGGGACAGGGGCCCTACAATGAGCAGTTCTTC.

The genes are TRBV27 and TRBJ1-2; TRBD1 matches 7 bases. Germline values: CDR1 MNHEY, CDR2 SMNVEV (reference sequence). After removal of 0 bases from V and 3 bases from J, the junction contained 13 bases not matched to a gene. The CDR3 runs 18 residues. CDR3 DNA sequence: TGTGCCAGCAGTTTATCAGGACCAGGGGCCAGGGGGGACTATGGCTACACCTTC. This gives the protein CASSLSGPGARGDYGYTF.

DNA for the CDR3: TGCGCCAGCAGCCAAAACTTGGGACAGGGGAAATACGAGCAGTACTTC. Its protein product is CASSQNLGQGKYEQYF. This chain links TRBV4-1 with TRBJ2-7; TRBD1 matches at 10 bases. The CDR3 sequence is 16 residues long. With V trimmed by 2 bases and J by 4 bases, 8 bases remained unmatched. CDR1 MGHRA and CDR2 YSYEKL come from the germline V gene.

The chain combines TRBV6-6 with TRBJ2-1, with D unclear. This CDR3 has 15 amino acids. V was shortened by 4 bases and J by 0 bases, with 10 bases between the two germline ends. CDR1 is MNHNY, CDR2 SVGAGI, per germline (reference sequence). The chain's CDR3 is CASSSPDSSYNEQFF. In DNA, the CDR3 is TGTGCCAGCAGTTCACCGGATAGCTCCTACAATGAGCAGTTCTTC.

Regarding this clone: Other DNA sequences within the sample encode an identical CDR3. The V and J genes are TRBV11-2 and TRBJ1-1; D is uncertain. Germline V gene lookup returns CDR1 SGHAT and CDR2 FQNNGV. V lost 1 base, J lost 5 bases, and 5 bases lay in between. The CDR3 is 12 residues long. The CDR3 coding sequence is TGTGCCAGCAGCTTAGCGGGAACTGAAGCTTTCTTT. This codes for CASSLAGTEAFF.

The chain links TRBV7-9 to TRBJ1-5; D is possibly TRBD1 (5 bases). The CDR3 has 14 amino acids. V gave up 0 bases and J gave up 6 bases, with 9 bases separating them. Germline V lookup: CDR1 SEHNR, CDR2 FQNEAQ (reference sequence). CDR3 DNA: TGTGCCAGCAGCTTAGCAGGGGAGGGTCAGCCCCAGCATTTT. It is translated as CASSLAGEGQPQHF.

In regard to this clone: A much bigger clone sits one base away, suggesting this may be a read error. Other DNA sequences of this sample code for an identical CDR3. V usage is TRBV7-9 and J usage is TRBJ2-2; the D is unclear. Between the trimmed V and J ends, which lost 5 bases and 5 bases, there was a span of 3 bases. Per the germline V gene, CDR1 is SEHNR and CDR2 is FQNEAQ (reference sequence). This CDR3 has 11 residues. The CDR3 spells CASSRTGELFF. CDR3 nucleotides: TGTGCCAGCAGCCGTACCGGGGAGCTGTTTTTT.

This chain connects TRBV9 to TRBJ2-1; possibly TRBD2 for D (5 bases). The CDR3 runs 15 residues. Trimming cost V 4 bases and J 5 bases, with 16 bases left between them. Germline V gene sequence: CDR1 SGDLS, CDR2 YYNGEE. The CDR3: CASSPLTKRDNEQFF. In DNA, the CDR3 is TGTGCCAGCAGCCCCCTCACGAAGAGGGACAATGAGCAGTTCTTC.

This chain links TRBV27 with TRBJ2-7; D is unclear. Germline-derived CDR1 and CDR2 are MNHEY and SMNVEV (reference sequence). This CDR3 comprises 13 residues. The ends were cut back, 0 bases at V and 7 bases at J, with 10 bases in the middle. CDR3 residues: CASSLSNGGEQYF. DNA of the CDR3: TGTGCCAGCAGTTTATCAAACGGCGGTGAGCAGTACTTC.

To note about this clone: Other DNA variants within this sample encode the same CDR3. The V and J genes are TRBV19 and TRBJ2-7; D is undetermined. Germline V gene sequence: CDR1 LNHDA, CDR2 SQIVND (reference sequence). The CDR3 is 13 residues long. V lost 5 bases and J 3 bases, leaving 11 bases between the germline ends. CDR3 DNA: TGTGCCAGTAGTCCCTCGTTGAGCTACGAGCAGTACTTC. It specifies CASSPSLSYEQYF.

This clone was found once. Other DNA sequences within the sample encode an identical CDR3. This chain joins TRBV13 and TRBJ2-5, with unresolved D. The germline gives CDR1 PRHDT, CDR2 FYEKMQ (reference sequence). Deletions cut 5 bases from V and 4 bases from J, with 8 bases between. CDR3 size: 12 residues. In nucleotides, the CDR3 is TGTGCCAGCAGCCTCTCGGGAGAGACCCAGTACTTC. This encodes CASSLSGETQYF.

The chain joins TRBV28 to TRBJ2-2; no firm D call. Germline CDR1 is MDHEN and CDR2 is SYDVKM. The length of the CDR3 is 15 residues. Trimming left V 4 bases short and J 5 bases short, with 14 bases between. CDR3 nucleotide sequence: TGTGCCAGCAGTTGGGGATCAGGTGGAACCGGGGAGCTGTTTTTT. Translated, it gives CASSWGSGGTGELFF.

This chain's CDR3 is CASSQDQGGRPVYTF. CDR3 DNA: TGCGCCAGCAGCCAAGATCAAGGGGGGCGACCGGTCTACACCTTC. The J gene is TRBJ1-2, the V gene TRBV4-3, with D possibly matching TRBD1 (6 bases). Trimming cost V 0 bases and J 10 bases, with 18 bases left between them. CDR1 is LGHNA, CDR2 YSLEER, per germline. This CDR3 contains 15 residues.

The rearrangement links TRBV27 to TRBJ2-1; tentative D call: TRBD2 (5 bases). The CDR3 is 13 residues long. Trimming removed 2 bases from V and 5 bases from J, with 7 bases in between. CDR1 and CDR2 from the germline V gene are MNHEY and SMNVEV (reference sequence). The CDR3 loop is CASSLLANNEQFF. The DNA for the CDR3 is TGTGCCAGCAGTTTACTAGCCAACAATGAGCAGTTCTTC.

The J gene is TRBJ2-7, the V gene TRBV2, with 10 positions matching TRBD2. CDR1 is SNHLY, CDR2 FYNNEI, per germline. Trimming at V came to 6 bases and at J to 3 bases, leaving 5 bases not matched to a gene. CDR3 length: 14 residues. CDR3 in DNA: TGTGCCAGCAGGGGGACTAGCGATTTCTACGAGCAGTACTTC. It translates to CASRGTSDFYEQYF.

The chain carries TRBV6-6 and TRBJ1-2; weak D call: TRBD1 (5 bases). The CDR3 runs to 13 residues. The germline V and J ends were trimmed by 6 bases and 2 bases, with 10 bases remaining between them. Per germline, CDR1 MNHNY and CDR2 SVGAGI (reference sequence). The CDR3 region has the DNA TGTGCCAGCAGGGACAACTCAAACTATGGCTACACCTTC. Encoded protein: CASRDNSNYGYTF.

This clone came up once. The gene calls are TRBV27 and TRBJ1-2; no clear D. In germline, CDR1 is MNHEY, CDR2 SMNVEV (reference sequence). V was shortened by 4 bases and J by 5 bases, with 14 bases between the two germline ends. The CDR3 has 14 residues. CDR3 sequence reads: CASSSSPVNYGYTF. The CDR3 region has the DNA TGTGCCAGCAGTTCCAGTCCAGTAAATTATGGCTACACCTTC.

V is TRBV4-3 and J is TRBJ2-2; D gene uncertain. The V end was cut by 2 bases, the J end by 5 bases, with 6 bases between. The germline CDR1 and CDR2 sequences are LGHNA and YSLEER. The CDR3 length is 13 residues. CDR3 region: CASSQIGTGELFF. CDR3 sequence (DNA): TGCGCCAGCAGCCAAATTGGTACCGGGGAGCTGTTTTTT.

This clone appeared a few times. This sample includes further DNA sequences coding for the same CDR3. The V call is TRBV30, the J call TRBJ2-1; D unclear. Germline V lookup: CDR1 GTSNPN, CDR2 SVGIG (reference sequence). This CDR3 spans 13 amino acids. Trimming took 0 bases from V and 0 from J, leaving 3 bases between them. The CDR3 sequence: CAWSVGSYNEQFF. As DNA, the CDR3 is TGTGCCTGGAGTGTAGGCTCCTACAATGAGCAGTTCTTC.

The chain employs TRBV6-5 and TRBJ2-3; no reliable D call. V was trimmed by 5 bases and J by 0 bases, leaving 3 bases between them. There are 12 residues in the CDR3. CDR1 and CDR2 (germline): MNHEY, SVGAGI. CDR3: CASSLSTDTQYF. The CDR3 DNA sequence: TGTGCCAGCAGTCTTAGCACAGATACGCAGTATTTT.

V usage is TRBV4-1 and J usage is TRBJ2-3; TRBD2 agrees at 12 bases. From germline, CDR1 is MGHRA and CDR2 YSYEKL. This CDR3 is built from 20 residues. J was trimmed by 0 bases and V by 1 base; bases with no gene match: 11. CDR3 DNA sequence: TGCGCCAGCAGCCAAGTAGTTAGCCTAGCGGGGGGGTCAAGCACAGATACGCAGTATTTT. It translates to CASSQVVSLAGGSSTDTQYF.

With regard to this clone: This sample also contains other DNA sequences that code for the same CDR3. This chain links TRBV27 with TRBJ1-1, with D unclear. From germline, CDR1 is MNHEY and CDR2 SMNVEV (reference sequence). V dropped 6 bases and J dropped 1 base, with 9 bases sitting between them. The CDR3 sequence is 13 residues long. DNA for the CDR3: TGTGCCAGCAGCCTCGCTGGGAACACTGAAGCTTTCTTT. It is translated as CASSLAGNTEAFF.

The chain combines TRBV6-1 with TRBJ1-2; 7 bases line up with TRBD1. Germline CDR1 and CDR2: MNHNS and SASEGT. The CDR3 is made up of 14 amino acids. V was clipped by 3 bases and J by 4 bases; unmatched bases: 5. The CDR3 sequence is CASSDNRGGYGYTF. In DNA, the CDR3 is TGTGCCAGCAGTGACAACAGGGGTGGCTATGGCTACACCTTC.

The rearrangement joins TRBV10-1 to TRBJ1-2; 10 bases map to TRBD1. The CDR3 has 19 residues. The ends lost 0 bases at V and 3 bases at J; junction bases unmatched: 13. Germline V CDR1 and CDR2: WNHNN, SYGVQD (reference sequence). CDR3 region: CASSESVGTGESLDYGYTF. The CDR3 DNA sequence: TGCGCCAGCAGTGAGTCGGTGGGGACAGGGGAGAGCCTTGACTATGGCTACACCTTC.

The rearrangement links TRBV7-9 to TRBJ2-7, with TRBD1 matching 8 bases. CDR1 SEHNR and CDR2 FQNEAQ come from the germline V gene (reference sequence). The CDR3 extends over 15 amino acids. V shed 4 bases, J shed 4 bases, and the junction held 9 bases outside the gene matches. The CDR3 DNA sequence: TGTGCCAGCAGCTCCCCCCCGGGGACAGGTTACGAGCAGTACTTC. Its translation: CASSSPPGTGYEQYF.

About this clone itself: This sample includes further DNA sequences coding for the same CDR3. This rearrangement joins TRBV7-9 to TRBJ2-1, with 9 bases lining up with TRBD1. V was pared by 4 bases and J by 3 bases, with 4 bases of the junction left unmatched. Germline V gene sequence: CDR1 SEHNR, CDR2 FQNEAQ (reference sequence). The CDR3 extends over 15 amino acids. The CDR3 is CASSSRDRVYNEQFF. CDR3 sequence (DNA): TGTGCCAGCAGCTCCCGGGACAGGGTCTACAATGAGCAGTTCTTC.

The chain uses TRBV11-3 and TRBJ2-7, with unresolved D. The ends were cut back, 2 bases at V and 6 bases at J, with 11 bases in the middle. Per germline, CDR1 SGHNT and CDR2 YENEEA. This CDR3 spans 13 amino acids. CDR3 nucleotides: TGTGCCAGCAGCTTACAGAGCGAGCGCGAGCAGTACTTC. This translates into CASSLQSEREQYF. Variable domain in full (rest from reference TRBV11-3 and TRBJ2-7): EAGVVQSPRYKIIEKKQPVAFWCNPISGHNTLYWYLQNLGQGPELLIRYENEEAVDDSQLPKDRFSAERLKGVDSTLKIQPAELGDSAVYLCASSLQSEREQYFGPGTRLTVT.

V usage is TRBV27 and J usage is TRBJ2-7, with D perhaps matching TRBD1 (6 bases). V shed 5 bases and J shed 5 bases, with 13 bases lying between them. The CDR3 covers 13 residues. From germline, CDR1 is MNHEY and CDR2 SMNVEV (reference sequence). CDR3 DNA sequence: TGTGCCAGCAGTCCCGGGGACAACGACGAGCAGTACTTC. Translating it yields CASSPGDNDEQYF.